The 21 T cell receptor beta chains presented below share a single source sample, sequenced in a study of blood T cell repertoires in COVID-19. Assay: immunoSEQ multiplex PCR; the TCRdb copy retains only in-frame clones and omits some. The sample holds 150,000 or so clones; about 80% are singletons and the top ten take 2.5% to 3%. Material: PBMCs or T cells enriched from blood (not recorded which). The source of these receptors is a woman in her fifties or sixties who had recovered from COVID-19.

This chain links TRBV5-1 with TRBJ1-2, with 8 bases identical to TRBD1. V dropped 0 bases and J dropped 14; count of bases not matched to a gene: 3. The CDR3 spans 11 residues. Germline assignment: CDR1 SGHRS and CDR2 YFSETQ. The CDR3 DNA reads as TGCGCCAGCAGCTTGGACAGGGGGGAAACCTTC. Its protein product is CASSLDRGETF.

This clone was seen just once. The chain joins TRBV6-1 to TRBJ1-1, with 8 nucleotides matching TRBD1. This CDR3 is 14 amino acids long. Germline-derived CDR1 and CDR2 are MNHNS and SASEGT. V lost 3 bases, J lost 5 bases, and 5 bases stayed unmatched. The CDR3 DNA sequence: TGTGCCAGCAGTGACAGGGGGCTCAGGACTGAAGCTTTCTTT. Protein: CASSDRGLRTEAFF.

J is TRBJ1-6 and V is TRBV18; a weak D match, TRBD1 (5 bases). The V and J ends lost 3 bases and 6 bases respectively, with 12 bases between them. Per germline, CDR1 KGHSH and CDR2 LQKENI. The CDR3 extends over 15 amino acids. As DNA, the CDR3 is TGTGCCAGCTCACCGGACGCGGGGCTTAATTCACCCCTCCACTTT. It specifies CASSPDAGLNSPLHF.

This clone showed up just once. The chain combines TRBV7-2 with TRBJ1-5; D not certain. Deletions cut 4 bases from V and 12 bases from J, with 16 bases between. The germline V gene has CDR1 SGHTA and CDR2 FQGNSA. The CDR3 runs to 13 residues. This chain's CDR3 is CASSSAGPSVQHF. CDR3 sequence (DNA): TGTGCCAGCAGCTCGGCGGGTCCCTCCGTCCAGCATTTT. Filled out from reference TRBV7-2 and TRBJ1-5, the complete variable domain reads GAGVSQSPSNKVTEKGKDVELRCDPISGHTALYWYRQSLGQGLEFLIYFQGNSAPDKSGLPSDRFSAERTGGSVSTLTIQRTQQEDSAVYLCASSSAGPSVQHFGDGTRLSIL.

The table lists this clone with a count of one. The rearrangement joins TRBV19 to TRBJ2-6; D may be TRBD2 (5 bases). The V gene lost 2 bases and the J gene lost 4 bases, with 9 bases spanning the gap. This CDR3 comprises 15 residues. CDR1 is LNHDA and CDR2 is SQIVND in the germline V gene (reference sequence). DNA of the CDR3: TGTGCCAGTAGTATACGAGGGAACGGGGCCAACGTCCTGACTTTC. Protein: CASSIRGNGANVLTF.

The chain is built from TRBV28 and TRBJ2-5; possibly TRBD2 for D (6 bases). Trimming took 1 base from V and 6 from J, leaving 15 bases between them. Looked up from germline, CDR1 is MDHEN and CDR2 is SYDVKM. This CDR3 has 15 residues. The DNA of the CDR3 is TGTGCCAGCAGTTTATTCCCCTCTAGCGAAAAGACCCAGTACTTC. The encoded protein is CASSLFPSSEKTQYF.

The rearrangement links TRBV5-4 to TRBJ2-2; TRBD1 agrees at 10 bases. V gave up 2 bases and J gave up 9 bases; unmatched junction bases: 4. The CDR3 has 14 amino acids. Germline V gives CDR1 SGHNT, CDR2 YYREEE (reference sequence). The CDR3 DNA is TGTGCCAGCAGCTTCGACAGGGGGCGAAGGGAGCTGTTTTTT. It is translated as CASSFDRGRRELFF. The full variable domain, in which reference TRBV5-4 and TRBJ2-2 provide the parts outside the CDR3, is ETGVTQSPTHLIKTRGQQVTLRCSSQSGHNTVSWYQQALGQGPQFIFQYYREEENGRGNFPPRFSGLQFPNYSSELNVNALELDDSALYLCASSFDRGRRELFFGEGSRLTVL.

The rearrangement joins TRBV13 to TRBJ1-1; TRBD1 matches 8 bases. Germline V gene lookup returns CDR1 PRHDT and CDR2 FYEKMQ (reference sequence). V trimming: 5 bases; J trimming: 4 bases; junction bases outside the gene matches: 9. This CDR3 spans 15 amino acids. DNA of the CDR3: TGTGCCAGCAGCCCACGACAGGGGTGGGGCACTGAAGCTTTCTTT. Residues: CASSPRQGWGTEAFF.

CDR3 amino acids: CASTQAGVTTDTQYF. CDR3 nucleotides: TGTGCCAGCACTCAGGCGGGTGTAACCACAGATACGCAGTATTTT. The rearrangement uses TRBV9 and TRBJ2-3; a weak D match, TRBD2 (5 bases). Deletions cut 6 bases from V and 2 bases from J, with 16 bases between. Germline V gives CDR1 SGDLS, CDR2 YYNGEE. The CDR3 has 15 amino acids.

This chain connects TRBV18 to TRBJ1-2; unclear D gene. The V and J ends lost 3 bases and 4 bases respectively, with 12 bases between them. This CDR3 region has 14 residues. Germline-derived CDR1 and CDR2 are KGHSH and LQKENI. This CDR3 is CASSPGQASYGYTF. The DNA of the CDR3 is TGTGCCAGCTCACCGGGCCAGGCCTCCTATGGCTACACCTTC.

The chain links TRBV19 to TRBJ1-2, with TRBD1 identical over 11 bases. CDR3 size: 17 residues. V lost 3 bases and J lost 6; bases outside the gene matches: 12. Germline V gives CDR1 LNHDA, CDR2 SQIVND (reference sequence). The CDR3 DNA is TGTGCCAGTAGTATTTGGTTTGGGACAGGGGGATCTGATGGCTACACCTTC. Its protein is CASSIWFGTGGSDGYTF.

The chain is built from TRBV5-4 and TRBJ2-2, with TRBD1 matching over 8 bases. Per germline, CDR1 SGHNT and CDR2 YYREEE (reference sequence). V dropped 7 bases and J dropped 0; count of bases not matched to a gene: 2. The CDR3 length is 14 residues. The DNA for the CDR3 is TGTGCCAGCGCGGGACAGGCGAACACCGGGGAGCTGTTTTTT. Its protein is CASAGQANTGELFF.

The J gene is TRBJ2-7, the V gene TRBV5-8; D ambiguous. CDR1 and CDR2 (germline): SGHTS, YDEGEE. Trimming shortened V by 1 base and J by 4 bases, and 9 bases separated the two germline ends. This CDR3 is 13 amino acids long. CDR3 region: CASSLIATYEQYF. As DNA, the CDR3 is TGTGCCAGCAGCTTGATAGCCACGTACGAGCAGTACTTC. Looking up the rest from reference TRBV5-8 and TRBJ2-7 gives the full variable domain: EAGVTQSPTHLIKTRGQQATLRCSPISGHTSVYWYQQALGLGLQFLLWYDEGEERNRGNFPPRFSGRQFPNYSSELNVNALELEDSALYLCASSLIATYEQYFGPGTRLTVT.

The chain links TRBV28 to TRBJ1-2; D is perhaps TRBD1 (5 bases). The CDR3 totals 13 residues. With 3 bases removed from V and 4 bases from J, the gap between germline ends came to 9 bases. From germline, CDR1 is MDHEN and CDR2 SYDVKM. The CDR3 here is CASSLGQAYGYTF. CDR3 nucleotide sequence: TGTGCCAGCAGTTTGGGGCAGGCCTATGGCTACACCTTC.

The genes are TRBV7-2 and TRBJ1-6; TRBD1 might be the D (5 bases). The V end was cut by 2 bases, the J end by 9 bases, with 14 bases between. The germline V gene encodes CDR1 SGHTA and CDR2 FQGNSA. This CDR3 region has 15 residues. The DNA for the CDR3 is TGTGCCAGCAGCTTAATAGCGGGGGGGAGTTCACCCCTCCACTTT. Translating gives CASSLIAGGSSPLHF.

V is TRBV29-1 and J is TRBJ2-2, with 7 positions matching TRBD1. V trimming: 3 bases; J trimming: 11 bases; junction bases outside the gene matches: 12. The CDR3 spans 14 residues. Germline V lookup: CDR1 SQVTM, CDR2 ANQGSEA. The CDR3 is CSVDTTGQSDELFF. CDR3 coding DNA: TGCAGCGTTGACACGACGGGACAGAGCGACGAGCTGTTTTTT.

V and J are TRBV10-1 and TRBJ1-1, with D maybe TRBD1 (5 bases). The germline CDR1 and CDR2 sequences are WNHNN and SYGVQD (reference sequence). CDR3 length: 15 residues. Trimming took off 3 bases at V and 2 bases at J, with 13 bases between the two ends. In DNA, the CDR3 is TGCGCCAGCAGTGAAGACAGTAGCTTTAACACTGAAGCTTTCTTT. This sequence encodes CASSEDSSFNTEAFF.

The chain uses TRBV12-3 or TRBV12-4 and TRBJ2-3, with D tentatively TRBD2 (5 bases). Trimming took off 8 bases at V and 1 base at J, with 7 bases between the two ends. The CDR3 sequence is 12 residues long. The CDR3 region is CASSGGTDTQYF. Here the CDR3 DNA reads TGTGCCAGCTCCGGGGGCACAGATACGCAGTATTTT.

V and J are TRBV7-9 and TRBJ2-3; the match to TRBD2 covers 8 bases. After removal of 3 bases from V and 0 bases from J, the junction contained 5 bases not matched to a gene. The length of the CDR3 is 16 residues. Germline CDR1 and CDR2: SEHNR and FQNEAQ (reference sequence). The CDR3 DNA sequence: TGTGCCAGCAGCTTTCAGTTAGCGGGGAGCACAGATACGCAGTATTTT. Protein: CASSFQLAGSTDTQYF.

J is TRBJ1-6 and V is TRBV9; 8 bases fit TRBD1. Trimming at V came to 0 bases and at J to 7 bases, leaving 0 bases not matched to a gene. In germline, CDR1 is SGDLS, CDR2 YYNGEE. There are 14 residues in the CDR3. The CDR3 loop is CASSVGDRNSPLHF. CDR3 coding DNA: TGTGCCAGCAGCGTAGGGGACAGGAATTCACCCCTCCACTTT.

V usage is TRBV19 and J usage is TRBJ1-1, with no clear D. Germline V gene sequence: CDR1 LNHDA, CDR2 SQIVND (reference sequence). V was pared by 0 bases and J by 4 bases, with 9 bases between. CDR3 length: 14 amino acids. The CDR3 loop is CASSIERGGTEAFF. The CDR3, as DNA: TGTGCCAGTAGTATAGAGCGGGGAGGCACTGAAGCTTTCTTT.